The 10 T cell receptor beta chains reported below all come from one sample, sequenced in a study of T-cell reconstitution after alpha-beta-depleted transplantation in children. Molecular barcoding with unique molecular identifiers was used for the TCRbeta library. MiXCR was run by TCRdb on the PCR reads, yielding one entry per CDR3 protein. The table lists hundreds of thousands of distinct CDR3 sequences, 13% of them singletons. Sequenced material: PBMCs, taken before TCRalphabeta/CD19-depleted stem cell transplant. The origin of the receptors is a girl under 10 years old with congenital amegakaryocytic thrombocytopenia, due to receive a stem cell transplant.

Many counts were recorded for this clonotype. The CDR3 DNA sequence: TGTGCCAGCAGCTTTTCGGCAGCCGGGGAGCTGTTTTTT. Its translation: CASSFSAAGELFF. V gene TRBV11-2 combines with J gene TRBJ2-2, with unresolved D. The CDR3 covers 13 residues. Trimming stripped 3 bases from V and 6 bases from J, with 8 bases between. Looked up from germline, CDR1 is SGHAT and CDR2 is FQNNGV.

In regard to this clonotype: A much larger clone lies a single base off, so this may be a read error. The V call is TRBV6-1, the J call TRBJ2-3; TRBD2 matches 7 bases. Per the germline V gene, CDR1 is MNHNS and CDR2 is SASEGT. CDR3 length: 16 residues. As DNA, the CDR3 is TGTGCCAGCAGTAGCCAACCGGGAGGAAGCACAGGTACGCAGTATTTT. Translated, it gives CASSSQPGGSTGTQYF.

This clonotype was observed a handful of times. The CDR3 DNA sequence: TGTGCCAGCACCCCCGGGGGGGGTGTCACTGAAGCTTTCTTT. The encoded protein is CASTPGGGVTEAFF. This chain links TRBV12-3 or TRBV12-4 with TRBJ1-1; maybe TRBD1 (5 bases). The V and J ends lost 7 bases and 4 bases respectively, with 16 bases between them. This CDR3 region has 14 residues.

This clonotype has a count of ten or more. V and J are TRBV4-1 and TRBJ2-7; no definite D call. The CDR3 covers 12 residues. Germline loops: CDR1 MGHRA, CDR2 YSYEKL. Between the trimmed V and J ends, which lost 0 bases and 5 bases, there was a span of 5 bases. The CDR3 loop reads CASSQDTDEQYF. DNA for the CDR3: TGCGCCAGCAGCCAAGATACTGACGAGCAGTACTTC.

Comments on this clonotype: This may be a read error: a much more frequent sequence differs by one nucleotide. The gene calls are TRBV12-5 and TRBJ2-1; no clear D gene. From germline, CDR1 is LGHNT and CDR2 FRNRAP. This CDR3 contains 12 residues. The CDR3: CACGLVGNEQFF. The CDR3 DNA reads as TGTGCTTGTGGTTTGGTAGGGAATGAGCAGTTCTTC.

This clonotype was detected only a few times. A much larger clone is a single base away; this may be a read error. V gene TRBV9 combines with J gene TRBJ2-5; 10 bases are a match to TRBD2. V lost 0 bases, J lost 4 bases, and 0 bases stayed unmatched. Germline values: CDR1 SGDLS, CDR2 YYNGEE. This CDR3 comprises 14 residues. The CDR3 bases are TGTGCCAGCAGCGTAGGACTAGCGGGAGAGACCCAGTACTTC. Protein product: CASSVGLAGETQYF. Full variable domain (rest looked up from reference TRBV9 and TRBJ2-5): DSGVTQTPKHLITATGQRVTLRCSPRSGDLSVYWYQQSLDQGLQFLIQYYNGEERAKGNILERFSAQQFPDLHSELNLSSLELGDSALYFCASSVGLAGETQYFGPGTRLLVL.

This chain joins TRBV20-1 and TRBJ1-2, with TRBD1 matching 7 bases. The germline CDR1 and CDR2 sequences are DFQATT and SNEGSKA (reference sequence). The CDR3 is 18 amino acids. After removal of 5 bases from V and 5 bases from J, the junction contained 23 bases not matched to a gene. The CDR3 protein is CSAPQSFSAGGVQYGYTF. The CDR3 nucleotides are TGCAGTGCTCCCCAGTCCTTTTCGGCAGGGGGAGTACAATATGGCTACACCTTC.

This clonotype came up many times. J is TRBJ2-7 and V is TRBV11-2; 7 bases map to TRBD2. The CDR3 consists of 21 residues. V was clipped by 1 base and J by 0 bases; unmatched bases: 21. CDR1 and CDR2 from the germline V gene are SGHAT and FQNNGV. The CDR3 loop reads CASSLVYGGLPITSSSYEQYF. CDR3 nucleotide sequence: TGTGCCAGCAGCTTAGTGTACGGGGGACTACCGATCACCTCGAGCTCCTACGAGCAGTACTTC.

This clonotype came up a few times. The chain employs TRBV2 and TRBJ2-4; TRBD2 might be the D (5 bases). Trimming shortened V by 4 bases and J by 6 bases, and 10 bases separated the two germline ends. The CDR3 runs 13 residues. CDR1 and CDR2 (germline): SNHLY, FYNNEI. CDR3 loop: CASSVSAGNIQYF. The CDR3 DNA reads as TGTGCCAGCAGTGTCAGTGCGGGAAACATTCAGTACTTC.

This clonotype came up many times. The gene calls are TRBV5-1 and TRBJ2-2, with D tentatively TRBD1 or TRBD2 (5 bases each). This CDR3 has 15 residues. Between the trimmed V and J ends, which lost 2 bases and 5 bases, there was a span of 13 bases. The germline V gene encodes CDR1 SGHRS and CDR2 YFSETQ. CDR3 protein: CASSFGTSGTGELFF. CDR3 coding DNA: TGCGCCAGCAGCTTTGGGACGTCAGGGACCGGGGAGCTGTTTTTT.